Given below is one TCR beta chain in context. Its antigen is unknown. This record comes from a study of T-cell memory formation after mild COVID-19. Study-level background: Among the donors, TCR clusters were largely specific to each donor. Overall study findings and caveats: The finding that pre-infection memory included some responding clones suggested that cross-reactive memory joined. Clonal second-wave expansions that peaked on day 37 had unconfirmed SARS-CoV-2 specificity.

The ends were cut back, 0 bases at V and 2 bases at J, with 8 bases in the middle. The CDR3 is 14 amino acids. Germline V gene lookup returns CDR1 SGHRS and CDR2 YFSETQ. TCRdb called the 5' RACE reads again in MiXCR, with one record for every CDR3 protein. This sample has 200,000 to 300,000 distinct CDR3 sequences, with 15% found just once. The sequencing input was PBMCs or a T cell subset sorted from them (not recorded which). The rearrangement joins TRBV5-1 to TRBJ1-2, with a tentative D call TRBD1 (5 bases). This TCR derives from an adult woman who had mild COVID-19 (a few samples of this study predate the infection). Cell type and time point are not known. The CDR3 DNA follows: TGCGCCAGCAGCTTGGGCGCAGGGAACTATGGCTACACCTTC. Translating it yields CASSLGAGNYGYTF.